This T cell receptor (beta chain) was profiled in a study of Ad26.COV2.S vaccination and SARS-CoV-2 variants. The wider study: Intramuscular Ad26.COV2.S doses were given once or twice, 56 days apart. Study-wide points: People given the vaccine had a wider spike-specific TCR breadth than placebo recipients did.

Treatment indicated: around 19 received Ad26.COV2.S at low or high dose, single or two shots; five or six received placebo; per-sample allocation not given. The study sampled participants on day 63 after the first vaccine or placebo injection. Within Boston, the person who donated was an adult of 18-55 years. Built on an Ad26 vector, the vaccine expressed Wuhan-strain SARS-CoV-2 spike. Some clones are missing from TCRdb's copy, which holds only in-frame ones; the method was immunoSEQ multiplex PCR. The sample includes around 300,000 clones, more than 85% seen only once; the top ten take approximately 4.5%. Turning to this clone: What it binds is not known.

The CDR3 totals 16 residues. Trimming cost V 5 bases and J 7 bases; bases outside gene matches: 12. Germline CDR1 and CDR2: SGHVS and FQNEAQ. The chain couples TRBV7-8 to TRBJ2-2; 8 nucleotides agree with TRBD1. The source of this sequence is a person between 18 and 65 years old who received the Ad26.COV2.S COVID-19 vaccine or a placebo. The sample here was peripheral blood, taken in a trial of Ad26.COV2.S vaccine versus placebo. This chain's CDR3 is CASSLIVTGVGGELFF. The DNA for the CDR3 is TGTGCCAGCAGCCTGATTGTGACAGGGGTTGGCGGGGAGCTGTTTTTT.